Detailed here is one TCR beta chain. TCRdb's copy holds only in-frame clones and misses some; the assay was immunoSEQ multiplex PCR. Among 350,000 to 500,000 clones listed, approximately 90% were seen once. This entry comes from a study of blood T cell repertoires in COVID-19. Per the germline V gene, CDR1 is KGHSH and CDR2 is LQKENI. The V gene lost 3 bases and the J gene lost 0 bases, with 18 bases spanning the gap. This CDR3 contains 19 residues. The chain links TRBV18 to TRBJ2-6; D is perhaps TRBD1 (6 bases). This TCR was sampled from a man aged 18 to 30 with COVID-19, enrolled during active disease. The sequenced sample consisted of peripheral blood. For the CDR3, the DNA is TGTGCCAGCTCACCTCTAGAACAGGGATTAAGCTCTGGGGCCAACGTCCTGACTTTC. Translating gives CASSPLEQGLSSGANVLTF.